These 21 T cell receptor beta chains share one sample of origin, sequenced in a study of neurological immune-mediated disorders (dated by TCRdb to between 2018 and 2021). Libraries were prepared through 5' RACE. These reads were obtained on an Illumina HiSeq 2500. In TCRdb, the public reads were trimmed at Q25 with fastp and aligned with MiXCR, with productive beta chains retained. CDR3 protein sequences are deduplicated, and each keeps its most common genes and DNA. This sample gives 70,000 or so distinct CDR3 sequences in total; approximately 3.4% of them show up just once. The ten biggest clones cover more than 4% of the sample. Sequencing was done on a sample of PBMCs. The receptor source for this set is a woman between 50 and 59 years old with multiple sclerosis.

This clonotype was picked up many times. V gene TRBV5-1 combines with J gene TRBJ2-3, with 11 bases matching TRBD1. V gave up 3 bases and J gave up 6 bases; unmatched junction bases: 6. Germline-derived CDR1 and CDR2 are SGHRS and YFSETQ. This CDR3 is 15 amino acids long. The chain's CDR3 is CASSSGGQGVDTQYF. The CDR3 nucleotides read TGCGCCAGCAGCTCAGGGGGACAGGGGGTCGATACGCAGTATTTT.

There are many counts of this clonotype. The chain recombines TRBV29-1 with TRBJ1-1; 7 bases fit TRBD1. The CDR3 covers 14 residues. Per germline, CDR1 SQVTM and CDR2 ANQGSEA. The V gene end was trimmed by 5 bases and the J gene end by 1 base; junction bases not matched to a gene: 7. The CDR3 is CSVTTGTANTEAFF. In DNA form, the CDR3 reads TGCAGCGTTACCACCGGGACAGCGAACACTGAAGCTTTCTTT.

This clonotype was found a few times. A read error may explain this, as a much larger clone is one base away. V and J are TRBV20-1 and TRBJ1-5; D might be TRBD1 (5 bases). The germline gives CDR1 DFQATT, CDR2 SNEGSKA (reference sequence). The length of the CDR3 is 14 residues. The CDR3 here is CSAEPDGGDQPQNF. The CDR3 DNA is TGCAGTGCTGAACCGGACGGCGGGGACCAGCCCCAGAATTTT.

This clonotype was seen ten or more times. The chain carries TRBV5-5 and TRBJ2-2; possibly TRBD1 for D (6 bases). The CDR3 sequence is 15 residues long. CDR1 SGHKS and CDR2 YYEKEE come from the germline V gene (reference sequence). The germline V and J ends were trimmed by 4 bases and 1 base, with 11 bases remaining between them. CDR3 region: CASSHGQMNTGELFF. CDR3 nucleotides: TGTGCCAGCAGCCATGGACAGATGAACACCGGGGAGCTGTTTTTT.

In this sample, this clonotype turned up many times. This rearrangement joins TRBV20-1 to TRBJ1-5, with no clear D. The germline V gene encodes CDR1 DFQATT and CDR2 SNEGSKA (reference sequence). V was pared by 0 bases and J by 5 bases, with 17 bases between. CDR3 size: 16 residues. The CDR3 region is CSARDLRGSVHQPQHF. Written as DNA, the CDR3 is TGCAGTGCTAGAGATTTGCGGGGATCCGTCCATCAGCCCCAGCATTTT.

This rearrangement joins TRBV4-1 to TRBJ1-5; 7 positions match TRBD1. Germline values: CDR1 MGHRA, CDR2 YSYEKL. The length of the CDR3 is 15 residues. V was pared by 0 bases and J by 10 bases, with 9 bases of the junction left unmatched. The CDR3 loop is CASSQDRAGGSPQHF. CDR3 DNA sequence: TGCGCCAGCAGCCAAGACAGGGCAGGGGGTAGTCCCCAGCATTTT.

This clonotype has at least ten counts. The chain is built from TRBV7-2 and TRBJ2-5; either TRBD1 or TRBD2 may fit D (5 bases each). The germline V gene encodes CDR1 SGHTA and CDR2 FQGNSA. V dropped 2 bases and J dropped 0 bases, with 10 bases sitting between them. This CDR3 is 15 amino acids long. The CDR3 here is CASSLFGGYQETQYF. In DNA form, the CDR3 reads TGTGCCAGCAGCTTATTTGGGGGTTACCAAGAGACCCAGTACTTC.

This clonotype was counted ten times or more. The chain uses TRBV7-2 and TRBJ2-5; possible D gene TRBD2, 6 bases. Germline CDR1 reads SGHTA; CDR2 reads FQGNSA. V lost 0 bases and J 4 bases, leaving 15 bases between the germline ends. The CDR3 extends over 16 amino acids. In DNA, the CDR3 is TGTGCCAGCAGCTTAGCGGCGGCGGGGTGGGGAGAGACCCAGTACTTC. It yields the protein CASSLAAAGWGETQYF.

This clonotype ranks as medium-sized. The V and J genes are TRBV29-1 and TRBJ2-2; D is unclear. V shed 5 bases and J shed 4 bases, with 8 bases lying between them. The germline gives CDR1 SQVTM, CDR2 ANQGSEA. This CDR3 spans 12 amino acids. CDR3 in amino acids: CSVTWSTGELFF. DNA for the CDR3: TGCAGCGTTACTTGGAGCACCGGGGAGCTGTTTTTT.

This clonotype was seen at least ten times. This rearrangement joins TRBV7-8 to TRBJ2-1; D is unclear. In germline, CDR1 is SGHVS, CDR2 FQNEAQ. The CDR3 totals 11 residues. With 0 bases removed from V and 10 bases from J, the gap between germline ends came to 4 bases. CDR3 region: CASSLAEEQFF. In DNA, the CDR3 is TGTGCCAGCAGCTTAGCCGAGGAGCAGTTCTTC.

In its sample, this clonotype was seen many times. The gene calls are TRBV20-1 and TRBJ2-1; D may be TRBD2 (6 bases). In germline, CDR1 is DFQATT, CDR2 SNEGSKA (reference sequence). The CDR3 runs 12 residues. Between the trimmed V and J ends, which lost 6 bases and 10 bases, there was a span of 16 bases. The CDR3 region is CSAQRSSAEQFF. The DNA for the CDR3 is TGCAGTGCCCAGAGGTCTAGCGCGGAGCAGTTCTTC.

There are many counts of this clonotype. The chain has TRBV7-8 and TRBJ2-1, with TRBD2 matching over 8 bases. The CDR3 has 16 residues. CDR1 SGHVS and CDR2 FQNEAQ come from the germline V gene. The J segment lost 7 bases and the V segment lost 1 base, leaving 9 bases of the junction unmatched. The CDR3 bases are TGTGCCAGCAGCTTAGTGGAAGCGGGGGCAACTAATGAGCAGTTCTTC. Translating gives CASSLVEAGATNEQFF.

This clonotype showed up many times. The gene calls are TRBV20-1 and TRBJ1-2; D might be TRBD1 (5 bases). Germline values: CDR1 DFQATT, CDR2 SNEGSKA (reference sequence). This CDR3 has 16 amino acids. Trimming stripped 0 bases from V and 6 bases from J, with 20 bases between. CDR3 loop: CSARDFRGPGTDGYTF. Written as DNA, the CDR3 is TGCAGTGCTAGAGATTTTAGGGGTCCAGGGACTGATGGCTACACCTTC.

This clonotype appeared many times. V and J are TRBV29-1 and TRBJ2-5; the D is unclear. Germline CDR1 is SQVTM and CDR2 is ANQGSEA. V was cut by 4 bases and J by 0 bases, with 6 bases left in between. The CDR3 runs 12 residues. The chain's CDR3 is CSVVPNQETQYF. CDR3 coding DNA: TGCAGCGTTGTACCCAACCAAGAGACCCAGTACTTC.

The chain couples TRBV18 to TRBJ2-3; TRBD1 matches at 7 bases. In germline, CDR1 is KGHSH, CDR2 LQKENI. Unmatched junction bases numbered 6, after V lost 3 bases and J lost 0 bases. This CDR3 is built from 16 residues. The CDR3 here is CASSPARGGSTDTQYF. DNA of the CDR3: TGTGCCAGCTCACCCGCCAGAGGGGGCAGCACAGATACGCAGTATTTT.

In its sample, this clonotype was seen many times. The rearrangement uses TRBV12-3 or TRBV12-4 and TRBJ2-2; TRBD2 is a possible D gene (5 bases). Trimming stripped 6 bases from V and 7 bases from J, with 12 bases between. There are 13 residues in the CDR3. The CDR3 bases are TGTGCCAGCAGACCCACTAGACTCGGGGAGCTGTTTTTT. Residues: CASRPTRLGELFF.

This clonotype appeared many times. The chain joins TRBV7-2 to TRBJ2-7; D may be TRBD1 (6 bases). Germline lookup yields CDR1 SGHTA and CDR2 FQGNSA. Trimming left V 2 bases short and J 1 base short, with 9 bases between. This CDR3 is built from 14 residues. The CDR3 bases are TGTGCCAGCAGCTTACGGCAGGGGTCCTACGAGCAGTACGTC. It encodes CASSLRQGSYEQYV.

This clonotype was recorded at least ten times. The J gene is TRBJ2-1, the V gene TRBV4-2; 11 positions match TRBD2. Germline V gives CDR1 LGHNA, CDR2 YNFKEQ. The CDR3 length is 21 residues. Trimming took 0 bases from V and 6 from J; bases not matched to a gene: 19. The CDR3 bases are TGTGCCAGCAGCCAAGATCCCGTCAGGGGACTAGCGGATCCCGTGTCCAATGAGCAGTTCTTC. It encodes CASSQDPVRGLADPVSNEQFF.

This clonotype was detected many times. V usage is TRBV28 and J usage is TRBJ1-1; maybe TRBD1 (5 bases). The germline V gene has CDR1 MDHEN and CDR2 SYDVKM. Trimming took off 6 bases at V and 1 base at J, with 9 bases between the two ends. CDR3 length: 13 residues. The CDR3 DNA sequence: TGTGCCAGCAGACGGACACAGAACACTGAAGCTTTCTTT. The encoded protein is CASRRTQNTEAFF.

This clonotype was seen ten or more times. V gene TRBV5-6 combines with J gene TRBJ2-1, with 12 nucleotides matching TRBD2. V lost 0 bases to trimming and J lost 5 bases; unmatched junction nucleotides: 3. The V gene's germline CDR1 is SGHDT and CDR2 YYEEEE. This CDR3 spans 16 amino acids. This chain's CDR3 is CASSLGLAGVNNEQFF. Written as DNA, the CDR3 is TGTGCCAGCAGCTTGGGACTAGCGGGAGTCAACAATGAGCAGTTCTTC.

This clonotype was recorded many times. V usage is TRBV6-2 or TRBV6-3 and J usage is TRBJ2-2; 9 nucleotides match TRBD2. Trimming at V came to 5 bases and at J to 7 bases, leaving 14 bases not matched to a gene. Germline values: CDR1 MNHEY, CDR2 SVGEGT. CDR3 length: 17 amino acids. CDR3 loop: CASSSIRTSAFGGELFF. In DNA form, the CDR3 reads TGTGCCAGCAGTAGTATAAGGACTAGCGCGTTCGGCGGGGAGCTGTTTTTT.